These 29 T cell receptor beta chains share one sample of origin, sequenced in a study of blood T cell repertoires in COVID-19. The method was immunoSEQ multiplex PCR; TCRdb's version includes in-frame clones alone and lacks a portion of them. Of tens of thousands of clones listed, 80% to 90% are singletons. Input material: peripheral blood. All receptors come from a man aged 50-59 years with active COVID-19.

J is TRBJ1-1 and V is TRBV5-1; D is undetermined. Germline CDR1 reads SGHRS; CDR2 reads YFSETQ. V shed 1 base and J shed 3 bases, with 7 bases lying between them. CDR3 length equals 13 residues. The CDR3 sequence: CASSLFGDTEAFF. In nucleotides, the CDR3 is TGCGCCAGCAGCTTGTTCGGTGACACTGAAGCTTTCTTT.

This chain uses TRBV6-5 with TRBJ2-1, with 9 bases lining up with TRBD1. The germline CDR1 and CDR2 sequences are MNHEY and SVGAGI. Unmatched junction bases numbered 6, after V lost 8 bases and J lost 4 bases. CDR3 length: 14 amino acids. This chain's CDR3 is CASYGQGRYNEQFF. The CDR3 DNA is TGTGCCAGCTATGGACAGGGGAGGTACAATGAGCAGTTCTTC.

This rearrangement joins TRBV19 to TRBJ1-1, with D possibly matching TRBD1 (5 bases). Germline V gives CDR1 LNHDA, CDR2 SQIVND (reference sequence). The CDR3 is 15 amino acids. Trimming stripped 0 bases from V and 5 bases from J, with 13 bases between. CDR3 nucleotides: TGTGCCAGTAGTATAGATCGGGGGGAGGGAACTGAAGCTTTCTTT. This sequence encodes CASSIDRGEGTEAFF.

This chain connects TRBV7-2 to TRBJ2-5, with 10 bases aligning to TRBD2. V dropped 5 bases and J dropped 4; count of bases not matched to a gene: 10. CDR1 and CDR2 (germline): SGHTA, FQGNSA. The CDR3 is 16 residues long. This chain's CDR3 is CASSTSSGRGAETQYF. DNA of the CDR3: TGTGCCAGCAGCACATCAAGCGGGAGGGGGGCAGAGACCCAGTACTTC.

The chain employs TRBV3-1 (or the pseudogene TRBV3-2) and TRBJ1-4, with a weak D call TRBD1 (5 bases). This CDR3 comprises 16 residues. V was clipped by 0 bases and J by 8 bases, with 16 bases between them. CDR1 is LGHDT, CDR2 YNNKEL, per germline (reference sequence). The CDR3 here is CASSQDWGDLREKLFF. The DNA for the CDR3 is TGTGCCAGCAGCCAAGATTGGGGGGACCTCCGGGAAAAACTGTTTTTT.

The rearrangement joins TRBV5-1 to TRBJ2-5; 10 bases are shared with TRBD2. The length of the CDR3 is 15 residues. CDR1 is SGHRS, CDR2 YFSETQ, per germline. Trimming took 1 base from V and 1 from J; bases not matched to a gene: 1. CDR3 bases: TGCGCCAGCAGCTTGCGGACTAGCGGCCAAGAGACCCAGTACTTC. Its translation: CASSLRTSGQETQYF.

CDR3 sequence: CASSLAWIAGADLYF. The CDR3, as DNA: TGCGCCAGCAGCTTGGCCTGGATAGCGGGGGCAGATTTGTACTTC. This chain joins TRBV5-1 and TRBJ2-5, with TRBD2 matching over 9 bases. The length of the CDR3 is 15 residues. After removal of 0 bases from V and 13 bases from J, the junction contained 13 bases not matched to a gene. Germline-derived CDR1 and CDR2 are SGHRS and YFSETQ.

J is TRBJ1-5 and V is TRBV6-1, with D unclear. Germline V lookup: CDR1 MNHNS, CDR2 SASEGT. The length of the CDR3 is 12 residues. Trimming left V 0 bases short and J 12 bases short, with 9 bases between. CDR3 sequence (DNA): TGTGCCAGCAGTGAAGCGGAGACTCTCCAGCATTTT. Translating it yields CASSEAETLQHF.

The chain has TRBV21-1 and TRBJ2-3; the DNA was not compared with TRBD2, the D call given in the table. TRBV21-1 has pseudogene status. There are 17 residues in the CDR3. The CDR3 here is CASSTLLTSASTDTQYF. CDR3 in DNA: TGTGCCAGCAGCACCCTACTGACTAGCGCTAGCACAGATACGCAGTATTTT.

The CDR3 region is CATSDGGAYEQYF. DNA for the CDR3: TGTGCCACCAGTGATGGCGGCGCCTACGAGCAGTACTTC. The J gene is TRBJ2-7, the V gene TRBV24-1; no reliable D call. The germline V and J ends were trimmed by 3 bases and 2 bases, with 7 bases remaining between them. CDR3 length: 13 amino acids. CDR1 and CDR2 (germline): KGHDR, SFDVKD.

This clone has only one observation. The rearrangement uses TRBV24-1 and TRBJ2-7; unclear D gene. V was shortened by 4 bases and J by 6 bases, with 9 bases between the two germline ends. The CDR3 extends over 12 amino acids. Germline-derived CDR1 and CDR2 are KGHDR and SFDVKD. Here the CDR3 DNA reads TGTGCCACCAGTGACCCAGGCACCGAGCAGTACTTC. It is translated as CATSDPGTEQYF.

The chain joins TRBV11-2 to TRBJ2-1; 10 bases fit TRBD2. There are 17 residues in the CDR3. Trimming at V came to 0 bases and at J to 3 bases, leaving 5 bases not matched to a gene. The germline gives CDR1 SGHAT, CDR2 FQNNGV. CDR3 in amino acids: CASSLDLGLASYNEQFF. CDR3 nucleotide sequence: TGTGCCAGCAGCTTAGATCTGGGACTAGCGAGCTACAATGAGCAGTTCTTC.

The table lists this clone with a few counts. The chain combines TRBV6-6 with TRBJ2-7; 8 bases map to TRBD2. J lost 5 bases, V lost 2 bases, and 5 bases had no gene match. The CDR3 is 14 residues long. The V gene's germline CDR1 is MNHNY and CDR2 SVGAGI (reference sequence). This CDR3 reads CASSYVSREDEQYF. DNA of the CDR3: TGTGCCAGCAGTTACGTTTCGCGGGAGGACGAGCAGTACTTC.

This clone was seen a few times. The gene calls are TRBV27 and TRBJ1-5; no clear D. Germline CDR1 reads MNHEY; CDR2 reads SMNVEV (reference sequence). This CDR3 is built from 13 residues. The V and J ends lost 8 bases and 9 bases respectively, with 17 bases between them. The CDR3, as DNA: TGTGCCAGCGCCGGGAGCGTTTTCTCGCCCCAGCATTTT. Amino acids: CASAGSVFSPQHF.

The chain recombines TRBV4-2 with TRBJ1-2; TRBD1 agrees at 10 bases. Germline CDR1 and CDR2: LGHNA and YNFKEQ. This CDR3 is built from 15 residues. Trimming cost V 4 bases and J 7 bases; bases outside gene matches: 9. In nucleotides, the CDR3 is TGTGCCAGCAGCCCACTAGACAGGGGGCTAACTGGCTACACCTTC. Protein sequence: CASSPLDRGLTGYTF.

V usage is TRBV28 and J usage is TRBJ1-6, with 8 bases that match TRBD1. Germline CDR1 reads MDHEN; CDR2 reads SYDVKM. V was pared by 7 bases and J by 7 bases, with 9 bases of the junction left unmatched. This CDR3 is 15 amino acids long. The CDR3 sequence: CASKGQALGNSPLHF. CDR3 DNA: TGTGCCAGCAAGGGACAGGCCCTTGGAAATTCACCCCTCCACTTT.

The V gene is TRBV7-9, the J gene TRBJ2-5; D possibly corresponds to TRBD2 (6 bases). Trimming removed 4 bases from V and 7 bases from J, with 13 bases in between. The germline V gene encodes CDR1 SEHNR and CDR2 FQNEAQ (reference sequence). CDR3 length equals 13 residues. The CDR3 DNA reads as TGTGCCAGCAGCTCGGACCTGGAGGGGACCCAGTACTTC. Its translation is CASSSDLEGTQYF.

The chain employs TRBV10-2 and TRBJ1-3; 9 bases align to TRBD1. V trimming: 8 bases; J trimming: 3 bases; junction bases outside the gene matches: 8. CDR1 and CDR2 from the germline V gene are WSHSY and SAAADI. The CDR3 extends over 15 amino acids. CDR3 sequence: CASGTGREYGNTIYF. CDR3 DNA sequence: TGCGCCAGCGGGACAGGGAGGGAGTATGGAAACACCATATATTTT.

The rearrangement joins TRBV9 to TRBJ2-1; 11 nucleotides align to TRBD2. Germline trimming cut 0 bases from V and 3 bases from J; bases unmatched to any gene: 2. The CDR3 has 16 amino acids. The germline gives CDR1 SGDLS, CDR2 YYNGEE. The chain's CDR3 is CASSVATSGSYNEQFF. CDR3 nucleotides: TGTGCCAGCAGCGTAGCTACTAGCGGGAGCTACAATGAGCAGTTCTTC.

The chain is built from TRBV9 and TRBJ1-5; perhaps TRBD1 as D (5 bases). The CDR3 spans 15 residues. Trimming took 0 bases from V and 7 from J, leaving 14 bases between them. Germline V gene sequence: CDR1 SGDLS, CDR2 YYNGEE. CDR3: CASSVGVGGGQPQHF. The DNA of the CDR3 is TGTGCCAGCAGCGTAGGGGTTGGCGGGGGGCAGCCCCAGCATTTT.

The chain has TRBV7-9 and TRBJ2-7; tentative D call: TRBD1 (6 bases). Trimming took off 6 bases at V and 0 bases at J, with 12 bases between the two ends. The CDR3 sequence is 14 residues long. Germline V gene sequence: CDR1 SEHNR, CDR2 FQNEAQ (reference sequence). CDR3 nucleotides: TGTGCCAGCAGTCCCGGGACACGCTCCTACGAGCAGTACTTC. Translation gives CASSPGTRSYEQYF.

The rearrangement uses TRBV27 and TRBJ2-1; 9 nucleotides align to TRBD2. This CDR3 is built from 16 residues. V shed 2 bases and J 2 bases; nucleotides not matched to a gene: 4. CDR1 and CDR2 (germline): MNHEY, SMNVEV (reference sequence). In DNA form, the CDR3 reads TGTGCCAGCAGTTTAGGGGGACTAGCTCCCTACAATGAGCAGTTCTTC. Encoded protein: CASSLGGLAPYNEQFF.

The V call is TRBV6-2 or TRBV6-3, the J call TRBJ2-2, with 9 positions matching TRBD1. Germline V gene data show CDR1 as MNHEY and CDR2 as SVGEGT. V lost 5 bases, J lost 7 bases, and 11 bases stayed unmatched. The CDR3 has 16 residues. The CDR3: CASSQGQGFGVGELFF. CDR3 DNA sequence: TGTGCCAGCAGTCAGGGACAGGGCTTTGGTGTCGGGGAGCTGTTTTTT.

The gene calls are TRBV19 and TRBJ2-7, with 8 bases aligning to TRBD1. V lost 6 bases, J lost 6 bases, and 13 bases stayed unmatched. This CDR3 comprises 15 residues. Germline V gives CDR1 LNHDA, CDR2 SQIVND (reference sequence). The DNA for the CDR3 is TGTGCCAGTAGACCAGGGGCAGGGGGCCTGGGCGAGCAGTACTTC. Its protein is CASRPGAGGLGEQYF.

The chain joins TRBV6-5 to TRBJ1-1; D is possibly TRBD1 (5 bases). Germline V CDR1 and CDR2: MNHEY, SVGAGI. The CDR3 consists of 15 residues. The V and J ends lost 6 bases and 1 base respectively, with 15 bases between them. The CDR3 nucleotides read TGTGCCAGCAGGGTCGGGGGGAAGAGGAACACTGAAGCTTTCTTT. The encoded protein is CASRVGGKRNTEAFF.

This chain links TRBV9 with TRBJ2-6, with D possibly TRBD1 on 6 matching bases. Germline V CDR1 and CDR2: SGDLS, YYNGEE. CDR3 length equals 20 residues. Trimming took 2 bases from V and 0 from J, leaving 21 bases between them. CDR3 DNA: TGTGCCAGCAGCGTGGGTGGACAGTGGTTGCAGGGCTCTGGGGCCAACGTCCTGACTTTC. This translates into CASSVGGQWLQGSGANVLTF.

The chain combines TRBV6-5 with TRBJ2-3; 9 bases agree with TRBD2. The CDR3 loop spans 14 amino acids. In germline, CDR1 is MNHEY, CDR2 SVGAGI. V was pared by 8 bases and J by 2 bases, with 5 bases of the junction left unmatched. For the CDR3, the DNA is TGTGCCAGCCGGCCGGGACTAGCCACAGATACGCAGTATTTT. Residues: CASRPGLATDTQYF.

The chain couples TRBV18 to TRBJ1-1; no definite D call. This CDR3 is built from 13 residues. Trimming cost V 3 bases and J 1 base, with 6 bases left between them. In germline, CDR1 is KGHSH, CDR2 LQKENI. CDR3: CASSPKPNTEAFF. DNA of the CDR3: TGTGCCAGCTCACCCAAGCCGAACACTGAAGCTTTCTTT.

The V call is TRBV9, the J call TRBJ2-7, with a possible D match to TRBD1 (5 bases). The germline CDR1 and CDR2 sequences are SGDLS and YYNGEE. The V end was cut by 5 bases, the J end by 3 bases, with 12 bases between. The CDR3 contains 13 residues. The CDR3 sequence is CASRGRQYYEQYF. As DNA, the CDR3 is TGTGCCAGCAGAGGGCGACAGTACTACGAGCAGTACTTC.